Listed here is a single TCR beta chain. Antigen specificity is unknown. Amplification targeted TCR beta CDR3 regions from RNA transcripts. TCR CDR3 regions were first amplified by RT-PCR with HTBI primers. TCRdb recomputed calls from the multiplex PCR reads with MiXCR, one row per CDR3 protein. This sample has 750,000 to 950,000 distinct CDR3 sequences, with 38% found just once. These data belong to a study of T cells in Graves' hyperthyroidism and ophthalmopathy. V lost 0 bases to trimming and J lost 7 bases, with 11 bases between them. The length of the CDR3 is 13 residues. In germline, CDR1 is SGDLS, CDR2 YYNGEE. Overall study findings and caveats: Most clonotypes that expanded in the thyroid above 0.001 also showed up in blood.

The J gene is TRBJ2-7, the V gene TRBV9; no clear D. What was sequenced was blood. The clonotype was recovered from a man younger than 30 with Graves' hyperthyroidism. CDR3 bases: TGTGCCAGCAGCGTAGAGCCTTCTTGGGAGCAGTACTTC. Translating gives CASSVEPSWEQYF.